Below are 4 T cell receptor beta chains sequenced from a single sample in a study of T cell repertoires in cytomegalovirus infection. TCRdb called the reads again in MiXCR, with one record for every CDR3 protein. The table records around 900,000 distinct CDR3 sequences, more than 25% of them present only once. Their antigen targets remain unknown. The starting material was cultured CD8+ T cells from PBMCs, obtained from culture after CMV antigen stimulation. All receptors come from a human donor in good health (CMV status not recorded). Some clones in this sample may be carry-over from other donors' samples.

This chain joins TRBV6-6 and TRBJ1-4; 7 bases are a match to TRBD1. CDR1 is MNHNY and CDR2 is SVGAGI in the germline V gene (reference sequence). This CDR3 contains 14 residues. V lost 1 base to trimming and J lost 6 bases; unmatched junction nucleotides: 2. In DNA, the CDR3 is TGTGCCAGCAGTTACTTTACAGGGGATGAAAAACTGTTTTTT. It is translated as CASSYFTGDEKLFF.

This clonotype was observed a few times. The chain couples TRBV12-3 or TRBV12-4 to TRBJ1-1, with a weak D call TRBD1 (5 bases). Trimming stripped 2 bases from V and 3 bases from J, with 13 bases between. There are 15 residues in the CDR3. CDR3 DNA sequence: TGTGCCAGCAGTTTATCCGATGGGGGGGACACTGAAGCTTTCTTT. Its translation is CASSLSDGGDTEAFF.

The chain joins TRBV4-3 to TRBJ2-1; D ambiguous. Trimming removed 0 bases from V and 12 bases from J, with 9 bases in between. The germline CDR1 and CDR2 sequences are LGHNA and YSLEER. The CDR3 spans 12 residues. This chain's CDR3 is CASSQEDGWQFF. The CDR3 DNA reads TGCGCCAGCAGCCAAGAAGATGGTTGGCAGTTCTTC.

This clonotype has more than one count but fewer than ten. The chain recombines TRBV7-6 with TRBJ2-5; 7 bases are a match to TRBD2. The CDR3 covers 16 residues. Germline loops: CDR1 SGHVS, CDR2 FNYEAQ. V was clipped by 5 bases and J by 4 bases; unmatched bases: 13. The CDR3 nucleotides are TGTGCCAGCAGCCCCCGGGGCGGGGGTCGTTTAGAGACCCAGTACTTC. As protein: CASSPRGGGRLETQYF.